This passage covers 24 T cell receptor beta chains from one sample sequenced in a study of blood T cell repertoires in COVID-19. Clones were sequenced by immunoSEQ multiplex PCR, and TCRdb holds only the in-frame ones, with some missing. The sample comprises 25,000 to 30,000 clones, about 80% of which are singletons, and approximately 41% rests with the top ten. The sequencing input was peripheral blood. The receptors were sampled from a man in his 70s with acute or convalescent COVID-19.

J is TRBJ2-6 and V is TRBV24-1; 11 bases are a match to TRBD1. CDR1 and CDR2 (germline): KGHDR, SFDVKD. The junction had 3 bases not matched to a gene; V was cut back by 3 bases and J by 0 bases. The CDR3 runs to 18 residues. CDR3 loop: CATSDPGQGGSGANVLTF. The CDR3 DNA follows: TGTGCCACCAGTGATCCGGGACAGGGGGGCTCTGGGGCCAACGTCCTGACTTTC.

CDR3 region: CASSNRGGDRVKTQYF. CDR3 bases: TGTGCCAGTAGTAACCGAGGGGGGGACAGGGTAAAGACCCAGTACTTC. The chain is built from TRBV19 and TRBJ2-5, with TRBD1 matching over 9 bases. J was trimmed by 6 bases and V by 4 bases; bases with no gene match: 12. The germline gives CDR1 LNHDA, CDR2 SQIVND (reference sequence). This CDR3 comprises 16 residues.

The rearrangement joins TRBV20-1 to TRBJ1-4; D remains unclear. The CDR3 is 11 residues long. V was shortened by 3 bases and J by 5 bases, with 4 bases between the two germline ends. Germline V gene data show CDR1 as DFQATT and CDR2 as SNEGSKA (reference sequence). CDR3 region: CSASRNEKLFF. CDR3 nucleotide sequence: TGCAGTGCTAGTCGGAATGAAAAACTGTTTTTT.

This clone has only a few counts. This rearrangement joins TRBV7-9 to TRBJ1-2; possible D gene TRBD1, 6 bases. With 4 bases removed from V and 6 bases from J, the gap between germline ends came to 12 bases. CDR3 length equals 13 residues. Germline CDR1 SEHNR, CDR2 FQNEAQ (reference sequence). CDR3 region: CASSSTGPHGYTF. The DNA of the CDR3 is TGTGCCAGCAGCTCCACAGGGCCCCATGGCTACACCTTC. The variable domain in full, with the rest retrieved from reference TRBV7-9 and TRBJ1-2, is DTGVSQNPRHKITKRGQNVTFRCDPISEHNRLYWYRQTLGQGPEFLTYFQNEAQLEKSRLLSDRFSAERPKGSFSTLEIQRTEQGDSAMYLCASSSTGPHGYTFGSGTRLTVV.

The chain has TRBV15 and TRBJ1-1; D gene unclear. This CDR3 is built from 13 residues. The germline V and J ends were trimmed by 1 base and 4 bases, with 7 bases remaining between them. The germline gives CDR1 LNHNV, CDR2 YYDKDF (reference sequence). The CDR3 DNA reads as TGTGCCACCAGCAGAGGGGGAGTCACTGAAGCTTTCTTT. Translation: CATSRGGVTEAFF.

This clone came up once. This chain uses TRBV5-5 with TRBJ1-1; unclear D gene. Trimming removed 2 bases at V and 3 bases at J, with 8 bases between. Germline CDR1 SGHKS, CDR2 YYEKEE (reference sequence). The length of the CDR3 is 13 residues. CDR3 protein: CASSFVEDTEAFF. Written as DNA, the CDR3 is TGTGCCAGCAGCTTTGTCGAGGACACTGAAGCTTTCTTT.

The chain carries TRBV7-7 and TRBJ1-3, with 8 bases fitting TRBD1. This CDR3 has 14 amino acids. Germline V CDR1 and CDR2: SSHAT, FNYEAQ (reference sequence). V lost 5 bases, J lost 3 bases, and 3 bases stayed unmatched. As DNA, the CDR3 is TGTGCCAGCAGCGCCGGGACAGGTGGAAACACCATATATTTT. Translating it yields CASSAGTGGNTIYF.

The chain couples TRBV15 to TRBJ2-2, with 10 nucleotides matching TRBD1. CDR3 length: 22 amino acids. Trimming took 5 bases from V and 0 from J; bases not matched to a gene: 21. Germline V gene lookup returns CDR1 LNHNV and CDR2 YYDKDF (reference sequence). CDR3 in amino acids: CATSPRPGTGVRSFSNTGELFF. In DNA form, the CDR3 reads TGTGCCACCAGCCCGCGTCCCGGGACAGGGGTAAGATCGTTTTCGAACACCGGGGAGCTGTTTTTT.

This clone was observed many times. The chain couples TRBV6-1 to TRBJ1-5; TRBD1 agrees at 8 bases. V was clipped by 4 bases and J by 2 bases; unmatched bases: 10. The CDR3 length is 17 residues. Per the germline V gene, CDR1 is MNHNS and CDR2 is SASEGT. Written as DNA, the CDR3 is TGTGCCAGCAGTGGGAAGCAGGGGGCCCGGGGCAATCAGCCCCAGCATTTT. Translated, it gives CASSGKQGARGNQPQHF.

This clone has a single count. The rearrangement joins TRBV28 to TRBJ1-6, with D tentatively TRBD1 (6 bases). This CDR3 region has 18 residues. The germline gives CDR1 MDHEN, CDR2 SYDVKM. Trimming pared 4 bases from V and 5 bases from J, leaving 21 bases between. CDR3 in DNA: TGTGCCAGCAGTTATACAGGGTTGATAGTAAAGAATAATTCACCCCTCCACTTT. It encodes CASSYTGLIVKNNSPLHF.

This rearrangement joins TRBV5-6 to TRBJ1-1, with TRBD1 identical over 10 bases. With 0 bases clipped from V and 4 bases from J, the junction kept 6 bases outside the gene matches. The CDR3 consists of 16 residues. Germline CDR1 is SGHDT and CDR2 is YYEEEE. The CDR3 spells CASSLGQGARGTEAFF. DNA for the CDR3: TGTGCCAGCAGCTTGGGACAGGGGGCAAGGGGCACTGAAGCTTTCTTT.

Relative to its sample, this clone is large. J is TRBJ1-4 and V is TRBV15; 11 positions match TRBD1. Germline lookup yields CDR1 LNHNV and CDR2 YYDKDF (reference sequence). CDR3 length: 14 residues. Trimming at V came to 4 bases and at J to 8 bases, leaving 3 bases not matched to a gene. Here the CDR3 reads CATSKGQGEEKLFF. The CDR3 DNA reads as TGTGCCACCAGCAAGGGACAGGGGGAGGAAAAACTGTTTTTT.

This clone was observed a single time. The chain links TRBV7-6 to TRBJ2-7, with 7 bases matching TRBD1. V lost 6 bases to trimming and J lost 0 bases; unmatched junction nucleotides: 5. CDR1 and CDR2 from the germline V gene are SGHVS and FNYEAQ. CDR3 length equals 14 residues. The CDR3 region has the DNA TGTGCCAGCAGTCCCCCAGGGGGCTCCTACGAGCAGTACTTC. Encoded protein: CASSPPGGSYEQYF.

This chain joins TRBV7-8 and TRBJ1-5; D unresolved. The CDR3 extends over 16 amino acids. V lost 1 base and J lost 3, with 13 bases in between. Germline CDR1 and CDR2: SGHVS and FQNEAQ. The CDR3 region is CASSLVSRTVNQPQHF. DNA for the CDR3: TGTGCCAGCAGCTTAGTTAGCAGAACCGTCAATCAGCCCCAGCATTTT.

This clone was counted a single time. This chain links TRBV30 with TRBJ2-2, with no clear D. CDR1 and CDR2 (germline): GTSNPN, SVGIG (reference sequence). The CDR3 totals 15 residues. The V gene lost 0 bases and the J gene lost 3 bases, with 11 bases spanning the gap. In DNA form, the CDR3 reads TGTGCCTGGAGTGTAGGTCGTCGGGACACCGGGGAGCTGTTTTTT. Protein sequence: CAWSVGRRDTGELFF. The whole variable domain, filled in from reference TRBV30 and TRBJ2-2, reads SQTIHQWPATLVQPVGSPLSLECTVEGTSNPNLYWYRQAAGRGLQLLFYSVGIGQISSEVPQNLSASRPQDRQFILSSKKLLLSDSGFYLCAWSVGRRDTGELFFGEGSRLTVL.

The chain combines TRBV5-4 with TRBJ1-2; 11 nucleotides line up with TRBD1. The V gene end was trimmed by 3 bases and the J gene end by 0 bases; junction bases not matched to a gene: 7. The CDR3 runs to 17 residues. Germline CDR1 is SGHNT and CDR2 is YYREEE (reference sequence). The CDR3 loop reads CASSSPGQGDPNYGYTF. As DNA, the CDR3 is TGTGCCAGCAGCTCACCGGGACAGGGGGACCCTAACTATGGCTACACCTTC.

This clone was counted a single time. J is TRBJ1-2 and V is TRBV6-2 or TRBV6-3, with 7 bases aligning to TRBD1. The CDR3 runs 14 residues. Trimming at V came to 5 bases and at J to 8 bases, leaving 11 bases not matched to a gene. From germline, CDR1 is MNHEY and CDR2 SVGEGT. CDR3 sequence (DNA): TGTGCCAGCAGTGGCGACAGGGATCTTTACGGCTACACCTTC. Translation gives CASSGDRDLYGYTF.

The CDR3 region is CASRRVGANTEAFF. CDR3 nucleotide sequence: TGTGCCAGTAGGAGAGTGGGGGCGAACACTGAAGCTTTCTTT. The chain uses TRBV19 and TRBJ1-1; maybe TRBD1 (6 bases). Germline lookup yields CDR1 LNHDA and CDR2 SQIVND (reference sequence). V was clipped by 6 bases and J by 1 base, with 12 bases between them. This CDR3 is 14 amino acids long.

The chain is built from TRBV18 and TRBJ1-6; D unresolved. Germline CDR1 KGHSH, CDR2 LQKENI. Trimming removed 4 bases at V and 7 bases at J, with 17 bases between. The CDR3 has 16 amino acids. CDR3 in DNA: TGTGCCAGCTCACAAGCGCCTTCAAGCCCAAATTCACCCCTCCACTTT. The encoded protein is CASSQAPSSPNSPLHF.

The V call is TRBV19, the J call TRBJ2-3, with D hard to call. Trimming took 0 bases from V and 4 from J, leaving 5 bases between them. Germline assignment: CDR1 LNHDA and CDR2 SQIVND (reference sequence). The CDR3 is made up of 13 amino acids. This CDR3 is CASSIDSADTQYF. The DNA of the CDR3 is TGTGCCAGTAGTATAGACAGCGCAGATACGCAGTATTTT.

This clone has a handful of counts. V gene TRBV7-8 combines with J gene TRBJ2-7; D is possibly TRBD1 (5 bases). The germline V and J ends were trimmed by 1 base and 6 bases, with 19 bases remaining between them. This CDR3 has 16 residues. From germline, CDR1 is SGHVS and CDR2 FQNEAQ. DNA for the CDR3: TGTGCCAGCAGCTTAGTTCAAGTCAGGGTTTTCGGCGAGCAGTACTTC. It translates to CASSLVQVRVFGEQYF.

V gene TRBV5-4 combines with J gene TRBJ1-2; 7 bases agree with TRBD1. V was clipped by 4 bases and J by 0 bases; unmatched bases: 3. Germline V gives CDR1 SGHNT, CDR2 YYREEE (reference sequence). The CDR3 has 14 residues. This CDR3 is CASSNDRANYGYTF. The CDR3 DNA is TGTGCCAGCAGCAACGACAGGGCTAACTATGGCTACACCTTC.

J is TRBJ1-2 and V is TRBV5-1; TRBD1 matches at 9 bases. Trimming removed 0 bases from V and 6 bases from J; junction bases left unmatched: 9. CDR3 length: 16 residues. Looked up from germline, CDR1 is SGHRS and CDR2 is YFSETQ. The CDR3 loop reads CASSLALPGQGDGYTF. DNA of the CDR3: TGCGCCAGCAGCTTGGCACTTCCGGGACAGGGAGATGGCTACACCTTC. Supplemented by reference TRBV5-1 and TRBJ1-2, the full variable domain reads KAGVTQTPRYLIKTRGQQVTLSCSPISGHRSVSWYQQTPGQGLQFLFEYFSETQRNKGNFPGRFSGRQFSNSRSEMNVSTLELGDSALYLCASSLALPGQGDGYTFGSGTRLTVV.

The chain links TRBV12-3 or TRBV12-4 to TRBJ2-5; a possible D gene is TRBD2 (5 bases). Trimming removed 5 bases from V and 5 bases from J, with 9 bases in between. CDR3 length: 12 residues. The CDR3 coding sequence is TGTGCCAGCAGTCCGTGGAGGGAGACCCAGTACTTC. Protein product: CASSPWRETQYF.